This TCR beta chain emerged from a study of T cells after yellow fever vaccination. The CDR3 spans 13 residues. The germline V gene encodes CDR1 SGHTA and CDR2 FQGNSA. Between the trimmed V and J ends, which lost 4 bases and 4 bases, there was a span of 10 bases. It was through 5'RACE template switching that TCR cDNA was made, with a universal primer site and UMIs added. TCRdb used MiXCR to reprocess the 5' RACE reads, holding one entry per CDR3 protein. The repertoire holds 200,000 to 300,000 distinct CDR3 sequences, with 13% as singletons. This clonotype was counted many times. As yet, its antigen is unknown. General study points: Abundant bulk-derived clonotypes could contaminate FACS-sorted repertoires. After the booster, roughly 96% of CD4 and roughly nine tenths of CD8 primary-response clones were re-detected. The secondary response was weaker but peaked faster, day 5 versus 15.

The rearrangement links TRBV7-2 to TRBJ1-2; D gene uncertain. This TCR derives from a man aged 25-45 years who received the YFV17D yellow fever vaccine. The sequencing here drew on CD4+ T cells sorted from PBMCs, taken 45 days after the yellow fever booster vaccination. CDR3 DNA sequence: TGTGCCAGCAGCTCCCGGGAGTTCTATGGCTACACCTTC. Translating gives CASSSREFYGYTF.